Below are 23 T cell receptor beta chains sequenced from a single sample in a study of blood T cell repertoires in COVID-19. Here immunoSEQ multiplex PCR was the method, and the copy in TCRdb shows in-frame clones only, minus some. The sample lists about 190,000 clones, around 90% occurring once. The sequencing input was peripheral blood. The receptors derive from a man aged 40-49 years with active or convalescent COVID-19.

The V and J genes are TRBV7-9 and TRBJ1-1, with 7 nucleotides matching TRBD1. The germline gives CDR1 SEHNR, CDR2 FQNEAQ (reference sequence). The CDR3 extends over 13 amino acids. The junction had 8 bases not matched to a gene; V was cut back by 5 bases and J by 8 bases. In DNA, the CDR3 is TGTGCCAGCAGCCCTCAACAGGGGCGGGAAGCTTTCTTT. It codes for CASSPQQGREAFF.

The chain employs TRBV20-1 and TRBJ2-7; 7 bases align to TRBD1. The CDR3 is 11 amino acids. Trimming took 6 bases from V and 6 from J; bases not matched to a gene: 5. Germline V gene sequence: CDR1 DFQATT, CDR2 SNEGSKA (reference sequence). The DNA for the CDR3 is TGCAGTGCCACGACAGGGAGCGAGCAGTACTTC. Protein product: CSATTGSEQYF.

The chain employs TRBV5-1 and TRBJ1-1; no firm D call. The CDR3 is 15 residues long. V was trimmed by 0 bases and J by 0 bases, leaving 9 bases between them. The germline gives CDR1 SGHRS, CDR2 YFSETQ. The CDR3 DNA reads TGCGCCAGCAGCTTGGTCGTCAGTATGAACACTGAAGCTTTCTTT. Its translation: CASSLVVSMNTEAFF.

The chain couples TRBV18 to TRBJ2-1; 12 nucleotides align to TRBD2. The V and J ends lost 1 base and 7 bases, in that order; junction bases with no gene match: 8. CDR3 size: 17 residues. Germline CDR1 KGHSH, CDR2 LQKENI. CDR3 nucleotide sequence: TGTGCCAGCTCACCACAGCGACTAGCGGGGGCCCTTAATGAGCAGTTCTTC. This encodes CASSPQRLAGALNEQFF.

This clone was recorded a few times. The chain couples TRBV5-5 to TRBJ1-4; D not certain. This CDR3 comprises 14 residues. V lost 5 bases to trimming and J lost 0 bases, with 8 bases between them. Germline V gene data show CDR1 as SGHKS and CDR2 as YYEKEE (reference sequence). CDR3 DNA sequence: TGTGCCAGCAGAAAGACATCAACTAATGAAAAACTGTTTTTT. This sequence encodes CASRKTSTNEKLFF.

This rearrangement joins TRBV6-6 to TRBJ2-5, with 11 bases that match TRBD2. V was pared by 3 bases and J by 4 bases, with 7 bases of the junction left unmatched. The CDR3 has 16 amino acids. Germline CDR1 is MNHNY and CDR2 is SVGAGI (reference sequence). The CDR3 region is CASSYRLAGRRETQYF. In nucleotides, the CDR3 is TGTGCCAGCAGTTATCGACTAGCGGGGAGAAGAGAGACCCAGTACTTC.

This sequence joins TRBV5-4 and TRBJ1-3, with 8 bases aligning to TRBD1. Germline values: CDR1 SGHNT, CDR2 YYREEE (reference sequence). V was clipped by 4 bases and J by 7 bases; unmatched bases: 22. The CDR3 sequence is 19 residues long. The CDR3 loop is CASSTLGTGYGGGGNTIYF. The CDR3 nucleotides read TGTGCCAGCAGCACGCTAGGGACAGGTTACGGTGGTGGTGGGAACACCATATATTTT. The full variable domain, its missing parts supplied by reference TRBV5-4 and TRBJ1-3, is ETGVTQSPTHLIKTRGQQVTLRCSSQSGHNTVSWYQQALGQGPQFIFQYYREEENGRGNFPPRFSGLQFPNYSSELNVNALELDDSALYLCASSTLGTGYGGGGNTIYFGEGSWLTVV.

This clone was detected only a few times. The rearrangement uses TRBV5-5 and TRBJ2-5, with D possibly matching TRBD2 (7 bases). V lost 5 bases, J lost 5 bases, and 19 bases lay in between. The V gene's germline CDR1 is SGHKS and CDR2 YYEKEE (reference sequence). CDR3 length: 15 amino acids. CDR3 loop: CASSEAGARVETQYF. CDR3 in DNA: TGTGCCAGCAGTGAGGCGGGGGCCCGGGTGGAGACCCAGTACTTC.

V usage is TRBV7-6 and J usage is TRBJ1-1; 9 positions agree with TRBD1. The germline V gene encodes CDR1 SGHVS and CDR2 FNYEAQ. Trimming cost V 0 bases and J 1 base; bases outside gene matches: 9. CDR3 size: 18 residues. In nucleotides, the CDR3 is TGTGCCAGCAGCTTAGCCGCCGGGACAGGGCTAACGAACACTGAAGCTTTCTTT. Protein product: CASSLAAGTGLTNTEAFF.

The chain has TRBV14 and TRBJ2-3; 9 bases align to TRBD2. From germline, CDR1 is SGHDN and CDR2 FVKESK. V trimming: 3 bases; J trimming: 4 bases; junction bases outside the gene matches: 2. This CDR3 has 14 amino acids. For the CDR3, the DNA is TGTGCCAGCAGCCAGGGACTAGCTGCAGATACGCAGTATTTT. Translation: CASSQGLAADTQYF.

This chain connects TRBV11-3 to TRBJ1-1, with unresolved D. The CDR3 loop spans 14 amino acids. V lost 4 bases and J lost 1, with 10 bases in between. CDR1 and CDR2 from the germline V gene are SGHNT and YENEEA. The CDR3 reads CASSSPGQNTEAFF. In DNA form, the CDR3 reads TGTGCCAGCAGCTCACCAGGCCAGAACACTGAAGCTTTCTTT. The variable domain in full, with the rest retrieved from reference TRBV11-3 and TRBJ1-1, is EAGVVQSPRYKIIEKKQPVAFWCNPISGHNTLYWYLQNLGQGPELLIRYENEEAVDDSQLPKDRFSAERLKGVDSTLKIQPAELGDSAVYLCASSSPGQNTEAFFGQGTRLTVV.

The J gene is TRBJ2-7, the V gene TRBV5-1, with 9 bases identical to TRBD2. The CDR3 is 16 amino acids. Germline values: CDR1 SGHRS, CDR2 YFSETQ. Trimming removed 3 bases from V and 3 bases from J; junction bases left unmatched: 10. The CDR3 here is CASSSKTGTSSYEQYF. As DNA, the CDR3 is TGCGCCAGCAGCTCGAAAACCGGGACTAGCAGCTACGAGCAGTACTTC.

The V call is TRBV3-1 (or the pseudogene TRBV3-2), the J call TRBJ1-5, with 8 bases fitting TRBD1. The V and J ends lost 4 bases and 3 bases, in that order; junction bases with no gene match: 5. The germline V gene encodes CDR1 LGHDT and CDR2 YNNKEL (reference sequence). This CDR3 spans 15 amino acids. The CDR3 nucleotides read TGTGCCAGCAGCCCGATGACAGGGGCCAATCAGCCCCAGCATTTT. Protein product: CASSPMTGANQPQHF.

The rearrangement uses TRBV30 and TRBJ2-7, with D perhaps TRBD2 (6 bases). The CDR3 consists of 14 residues. Trimming removed 0 bases from V and 5 bases from J, with 14 bases in between. Germline loops: CDR1 GTSNPN, CDR2 SVGIG (reference sequence). The CDR3 bases are TGTGCCTGGAGTGTAACCCCGGGGGTCAACGAGCAGTACTTC. Translated: CAWSVTPGVNEQYF.

The V call is TRBV19, the J call TRBJ1-2, with a possible D match to TRBD1 (5 bases). Per the germline V gene, CDR1 is LNHDA and CDR2 is SQIVND (reference sequence). V lost 5 bases and J lost 5, with 15 bases in between. The CDR3 totals 14 residues. The CDR3, as DNA: TGTGCCAGTAGTGCCTTAGACAGACCATATGGCTACACCTTC. This sequence encodes CASSALDRPYGYTF.

The gene calls are TRBV3-1 (or the pseudogene TRBV3-2) and TRBJ2-3; TRBD2 aligns across 7 bases. Looked up from germline, CDR1 is LGHDT and CDR2 is YNNKEL (reference sequence). The CDR3 is 15 residues long. V was clipped by 2 bases and J by 1 base; unmatched bases: 3. This chain's CDR3 is CASSQTSDRTDTQYF. The CDR3 nucleotides read TGTGCCAGCAGCCAAACTAGCGATCGCACAGATACGCAGTATTTT.

The chain's CDR3 is CASSGLAGGNQETQYF. The CDR3 DNA sequence: TGCGCCAGCAGCGGACTAGCGGGGGGGAACCAAGAGACCCAGTACTTC. The V and J genes are TRBV5-1 and TRBJ2-5; 15 nucleotides match TRBD2. The CDR3 covers 16 residues. V gave up 4 bases and J gave up 0 bases; unmatched junction bases: 1. The V gene's germline CDR1 is SGHRS and CDR2 YFSETQ.

The V call is TRBV3-1 (or the pseudogene TRBV3-2), the J call TRBJ2-2; 9 nucleotides match TRBD1. This CDR3 comprises 19 residues. Germline values: CDR1 LGHDT, CDR2 YNNKEL (reference sequence). Trimming removed 0 bases from V and 2 bases from J; junction bases left unmatched: 10. Here the CDR3 DNA reads TGTGCCAGCAGCCAAGATCGCTTGTGGGGACAGGGTAACACCGGGGAGCTGTTTTTT. This sequence encodes CASSQDRLWGQGNTGELFF.

V usage is TRBV18 and J usage is TRBJ2-3; the match to TRBD2 covers 15 bases. CDR1 is KGHSH, CDR2 LQKENI, per germline. The CDR3 runs to 16 residues. After removal of 4 bases from V and 4 bases from J, the junction contained 3 bases not matched to a gene. This CDR3 is CASSLGLAGGPDTQYF. The CDR3 nucleotides are TGTGCCAGCTCACTGGGACTAGCGGGGGGTCCAGATACGCAGTATTTT.

The chain employs TRBV25-1 and TRBJ2-5, with 9 bases aligning to TRBD1. The CDR3 has 17 amino acids. The ends lost 5 bases at V and 5 bases at J; junction bases unmatched: 15. CDR1 and CDR2 (germline): MGHDK, SYGVNS. The DNA for the CDR3 is TGTGCCAGCAGTCCTCTCCATGGGACAGGGAGGTCGGAGACCCAGTACTTC. Protein sequence: CASSPLHGTGRSETQYF.

The gene calls are TRBV4-2 and TRBJ1-3; maybe TRBD1 (5 bases). Trimming left V 0 bases short and J 4 bases short, with 16 bases between. Looked up from germline, CDR1 is LGHNA and CDR2 is YNFKEQ. The CDR3 totals 17 residues. CDR3 DNA: TGTGCCAGCAGCCAAGAGGTGGGCAGGGTGGACGGAAACACCATATATTTT. It codes for CASSQEVGRVDGNTIYF.

A remark on this clone: The sample carries other DNA sequences with the same CDR3. The chain uses TRBV28 and TRBJ1-2, with a possible D match to TRBD1 (5 bases). V lost 3 bases and J lost 8, with 10 bases in between. Germline V lookup: CDR1 MDHEN, CDR2 SYDVKM. This CDR3 spans 12 amino acids. This CDR3 is CASSLGGYGYTF. In nucleotides, the CDR3 is TGTGCCAGCAGTTTGGGGGGGTACGGCTACACCTTC.

The chain couples TRBV10-1 to TRBJ2-3; 8 bases map to TRBD1. Trimming cost V 4 bases and J 4 bases; bases outside gene matches: 10. In germline, CDR1 is WNHNN, CDR2 SYGVQD (reference sequence). This CDR3 has 16 residues. The CDR3 loop is CASSVNNRGTSDTQYF. The CDR3 DNA follows: TGCGCCAGCAGTGTTAACAACAGGGGGACGTCAGATACGCAGTATTTT.